This T cell receptor beta chain was observed in a study of blood T cell repertoires in COVID-19. In the authors' methods: Reference gene primer amplification in the assay estimated nucleated cell counts. The method was immunoSEQ multiplex PCR; TCRdb's version includes in-frame clones alone and lacks a portion of them. That table is the source of V, J and clone size, and D and trimming were worked out from the DNA. Of roughly 80,000 clones in the sample, around 85% are singletons; the top ten hold roughly 15%. The CDR3 length is 13 residues. Deletions cut 4 bases from V and 7 bases from J, with 12 bases between. Germline lookup yields CDR1 SGHAT and CDR2 FQNNGV.

Input material: peripheral blood. The TCR was taken from a man at least 80 years old in a cohort sampled during active COVID-19. The rearrangement links TRBV11-2 to TRBJ2-3; a weak D match, TRBD2 (6 bases). The CDR3 DNA sequence: TGTGCCAGCAGCTCGGGAGACGGTAATACGCAGTATTTT. Encoded protein: CASSSGDGNTQYF.